The 6 T cell receptor beta chains given below trace back to one sample, sequenced in a study of blood T cell repertoires in COVID-19. The repertoire was sequenced with immunoSEQ multiplex PCR; TCRdb's copy has only in-frame clones and lacks some. The sample records 65,000 to 85,000 clones, about 86% being singletons. The sequenced material came from peripheral blood. These TCRs come from a man aged 45-65 years with active COVID-19.

V usage is TRBV18 and J usage is TRBJ2-7, with TRBD1 matching over 9 bases. V dropped 2 bases and J dropped 2; count of bases not matched to a gene: 1. There are 14 residues in the CDR3. Germline-derived CDR1 and CDR2 are KGHSH and LQKENI. CDR3 sequence reads: CASSPGTGTYEQYF. In DNA, the CDR3 is TGTGCCAGCTCACCAGGGACAGGGACCTACGAGCAGTACTTC.

The chain uses TRBV24-1 and TRBJ2-5; possibly TRBD2 for D (7 bases). CDR3 length: 15 amino acids. Trimming pared 4 bases from V and 4 bases from J, leaving 15 bases between. CDR1 is KGHDR, CDR2 SFDVKD, per germline. CDR3 residues: CATSDPLGGGETQYF. The CDR3 region has the DNA TGTGCCACCAGTGACCCTTTGGGAGGGGGAGAGACCCAGTACTTC.

The V call is TRBV3-1 (or the pseudogene TRBV3-2), the J call TRBJ1-1, with a tentative D call TRBD1 (5 bases). Looked up from germline, CDR1 is LGHDT and CDR2 is YNNKEL (reference sequence). This CDR3 has 15 amino acids. V was trimmed by 7 bases and J by 6 bases, leaving 21 bases between them. The CDR3 is CASTFTQGKTAEAFF. The CDR3 region has the DNA TGTGCCAGCACCTTTACTCAGGGAAAAACTGCTGAAGCTTTCTTT.

The chain uses TRBV19 and TRBJ2-1, with a possible D match to TRBD1 (5 bases). This CDR3 is built from 15 residues. Trimming removed 3 bases from V and 1 base from J, with 10 bases in between. CDR1 and CDR2 from the germline V gene are LNHDA and SQIVND (reference sequence). The CDR3 DNA reads TGTGCCAGTAGTATCAGGGCTTGGTCCTACAATGAGCAGTTCTTC. Encoded protein: CASSIRAWSYNEQFF.

This sequence joins TRBV9 and TRBJ2-1, with D possibly being TRBD2 (6 bases). Looked up from germline, CDR1 is SGDLS and CDR2 is YYNGEE. This CDR3 region has 11 residues. V was pared by 4 bases and J by 10 bases, with 9 bases between. Here the CDR3 reads CASSTDYEQFF. The CDR3 DNA reads TGTGCCAGCAGCACGGACTACGAGCAGTTCTTC.

The chain couples TRBV9 to TRBJ2-1; D is perhaps TRBD2 (5 bases). This CDR3 is 14 amino acids long. V lost 4 bases and J 3 bases, leaving 11 bases between the germline ends. Germline assignment: CDR1 SGDLS and CDR2 YYNGEE. The CDR3 reads CASSPYRDYNEQFF. For the CDR3, the DNA is TGTGCCAGCAGCCCGTACCGGGACTACAATGAGCAGTTCTTC.